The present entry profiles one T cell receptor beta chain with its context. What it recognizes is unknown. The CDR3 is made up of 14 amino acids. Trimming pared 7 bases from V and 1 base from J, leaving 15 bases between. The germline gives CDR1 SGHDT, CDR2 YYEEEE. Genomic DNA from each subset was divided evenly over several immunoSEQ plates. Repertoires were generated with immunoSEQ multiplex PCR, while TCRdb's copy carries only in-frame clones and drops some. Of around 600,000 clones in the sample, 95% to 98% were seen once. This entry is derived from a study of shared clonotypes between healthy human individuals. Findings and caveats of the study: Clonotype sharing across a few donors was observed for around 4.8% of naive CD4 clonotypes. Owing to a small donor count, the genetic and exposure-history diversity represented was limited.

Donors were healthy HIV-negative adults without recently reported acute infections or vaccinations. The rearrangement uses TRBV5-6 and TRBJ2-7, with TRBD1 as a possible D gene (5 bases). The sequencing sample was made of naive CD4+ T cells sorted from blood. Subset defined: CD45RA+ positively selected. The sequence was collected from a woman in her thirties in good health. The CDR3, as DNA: TGTGCCAGCTCACTCCGGCAGGGATCCTACGAGCAGTACTTC. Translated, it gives CASSLRQGSYEQYF.